Below, 12 T cell receptor beta chains from the same sample are listed, as sequenced in a study of cytomegalovirus exposure and HLA in healthy donors. Use of 60 Vbeta and 13 Jbeta primers characterized the PCR. Data came from immunoSEQ multiplex PCR; TCRdb stores just in-frame clones and leaves some out. The data contain about 110,000 clones, around 83% of them singletons. Sample: PBMCs. Receptor source: a man aged 25 to 40 in good health and CMV-seropositive.

The V call is TRBV20-1, the J call TRBJ2-5, with D unresolved. The CDR3 contains 11 residues. Looked up from germline, CDR1 is DFQATT and CDR2 is SNEGSKA (reference sequence). Trimming took off 0 bases at V and 4 bases at J, with 3 bases between the two ends. This CDR3 reads CSARERETQYF. The CDR3 region has the DNA TGCAGTGCTAGAGAGCGAGAGACCCAGTACTTC.

This clone was counted a single time. The CDR3 protein is CASKGTGTALTGGEQYF. The CDR3 nucleotides read TGTGCCAGTAAGGGAACCGGGACGGCTTTGACGGGGGGCGAGCAGTACTTC. The V call is TRBV19, the J call TRBJ2-7, with TRBD2 matching over 7 bases. The ends lost 7 bases at V and 6 bases at J; junction bases unmatched: 21. The CDR3 contains 17 residues. CDR1 is LNHDA, CDR2 SQIVND, per germline (reference sequence).

This clone was seen just once. The CDR3 loop reads CASSRDRGSADTQYF. DNA for the CDR3: TGTGCCAGCAGCCGGGACAGGGGCAGCGCAGATACGCAGTATTTT. V usage is TRBV5-6 and J usage is TRBJ2-3; 10 bases align to TRBD1. CDR3 length: 15 amino acids. With 4 bases clipped from V and 4 bases from J, the junction kept 6 bases outside the gene matches. Per the germline V gene, CDR1 is SGHDT and CDR2 is YYEEEE.

The rearrangement joins TRBV4-2 to TRBJ2-1; 10 bases agree with TRBD2. The CDR3 length is 16 residues. The trim removed 1 base at V and 5 bases at J, leaving 5 bases unmatched. Germline values: CDR1 LGHNA, CDR2 YNFKEQ. This CDR3 is CASSQVSGGVNNEQFF. CDR3 sequence (DNA): TGTGCCAGCAGCCAAGTAAGCGGGGGGGTAAACAATGAGCAGTTCTTC.

The V and J genes are TRBV5-4 and TRBJ2-1, with TRBD2 identical over 11 bases. Germline assignment: CDR1 SGHNT and CDR2 YYREEE (reference sequence). V lost 1 base, J lost 6 bases, and 0 bases stayed unmatched. The CDR3 sequence is 14 residues long. The CDR3 DNA sequence: TGTGCCAGCAGCTTGACTAGCGGGGGCAATGAGCAGTTCTTC. As protein: CASSLTSGGNEQFF.

The J gene is TRBJ1-1, the V gene TRBV6-1; D might be TRBD1 (5 bases). CDR3 length: 14 residues. Germline V gene lookup returns CDR1 MNHNS and CDR2 SASEGT. V was cut by 2 bases and J by 4 bases, with 11 bases left in between. The CDR3 DNA reads TGTGCCAGCAGTGAAATCGGGGGACTCACTGAAGCTTTCTTT. Translated, it gives CASSEIGGLTEAFF.

The CDR3 DNA is TGCGCCAGCAGCCGCCGGGGGGGAGTGGAGTATGGCTACACCTTC. It encodes CASSRRGGVEYGYTF. The chain uses TRBV5-1 and TRBJ1-2; a possible D gene is TRBD1 (5 bases). The CDR3 is 15 residues long. Germline CDR1 SGHRS, CDR2 YFSETQ. Between the trimmed V and J ends, which lost 4 bases and 5 bases, there was a span of 18 bases.

This chain links TRBV7-2 with TRBJ1-3; 8 bases are shared with TRBD1. This CDR3 region has 16 residues. From germline, CDR1 is SGHTA and CDR2 FQGNSA. Trimming cost V 1 base and J 3 bases; bases outside gene matches: 5. CDR3 nucleotides: TGTGCCAGCAGCTTAGGAGGACAGGGCGGTGGAAACACCATATATTTT. Amino acid sequence: CASSLGGQGGGNTIYF. The full variable domain, in which reference TRBV7-2 and TRBJ1-3 provide the parts outside the CDR3, is GAGVSQSPSNKVTEKGKDVELRCDPISGHTALYWYRQSLGQGLEFLIYFQGNSAPDKSGLPSDRFSAERTGGSVSTLTIQRTQQEDSAVYLCASSLGGQGGGNTIYFGEGSWLTVV.

The rearrangement uses TRBV27 and TRBJ2-1, with 10 bases fitting TRBD2. CDR3 length: 16 amino acids. Germline CDR1 MNHEY, CDR2 SMNVEV (reference sequence). V shed 8 bases and J 5 bases; nucleotides not matched to a gene: 12. The chain's CDR3 is CASGQYLAGVNNEQFF. CDR3 in DNA: TGTGCCAGCGGGCAATACCTAGCGGGAGTGAACAATGAGCAGTTCTTC.

This clone was observed once. The chain carries TRBV7-9 and TRBJ2-2; possibly TRBD2 for D (7 bases). V lost 6 bases, J lost 2 bases, and 13 bases lay in between. The germline gives CDR1 SEHNR, CDR2 FQNEAQ (reference sequence). The CDR3 has 15 residues. CDR3 protein: CASRSWGGNTGELFF. The DNA of the CDR3 is TGTGCCAGCAGGTCCTGGGGGGGCAACACCGGGGAGCTGTTTTTT.

This clone has just a few counts. The V call is TRBV28, the J call TRBJ2-2; 9 nucleotides match TRBD1. The CDR3 contains 14 residues. With V trimmed by 5 bases and J by 5 bases, 3 bases remained unmatched. Germline V gene lookup returns CDR1 MDHEN and CDR2 SYDVKM. The CDR3 spells CASSQTGGTGELFF. CDR3 sequence (DNA): TGTGCCAGCAGTCAGACAGGGGGAACCGGGGAGCTGTTTTTT.

The genes are TRBV10-1 and TRBJ1-2, with a possible D match to TRBD1 (6 bases). Germline lookup yields CDR1 WNHNN and CDR2 SYGVQD (reference sequence). Trimming removed 5 bases from V and 4 bases from J, with 11 bases in between. This CDR3 contains 13 residues. The CDR3, as DNA: TGCGCCAGCAGTTCCGACAGGAGCTATGGCTACACCTTC. It translates to CASSSDRSYGYTF.